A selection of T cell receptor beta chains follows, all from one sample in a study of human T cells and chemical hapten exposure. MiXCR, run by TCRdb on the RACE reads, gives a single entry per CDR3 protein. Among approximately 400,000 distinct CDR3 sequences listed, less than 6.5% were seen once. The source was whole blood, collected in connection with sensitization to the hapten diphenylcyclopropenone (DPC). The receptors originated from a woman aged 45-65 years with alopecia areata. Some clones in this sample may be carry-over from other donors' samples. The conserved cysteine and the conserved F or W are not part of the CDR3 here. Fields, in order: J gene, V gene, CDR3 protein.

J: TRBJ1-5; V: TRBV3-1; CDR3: ASSQDPGGSGQPQH
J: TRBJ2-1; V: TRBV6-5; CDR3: ASSRTSGSYGNEQF
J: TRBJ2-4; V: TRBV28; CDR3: ASSFLTPDIQY
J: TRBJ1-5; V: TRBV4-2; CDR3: ASSQDYRPNQPQH
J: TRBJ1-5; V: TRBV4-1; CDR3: ASSQGSGQPQH
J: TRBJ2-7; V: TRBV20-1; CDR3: SATRGGGGALYERY
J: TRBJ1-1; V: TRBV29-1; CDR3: SVEDEMGTEAF
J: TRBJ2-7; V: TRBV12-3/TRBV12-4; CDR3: ASRGTASYEQY
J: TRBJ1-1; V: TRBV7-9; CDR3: ASSNNRGQAF
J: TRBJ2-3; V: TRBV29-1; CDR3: SVRGLAGGPDTQY
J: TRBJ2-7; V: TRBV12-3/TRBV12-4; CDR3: ASSIQGAASYEQY
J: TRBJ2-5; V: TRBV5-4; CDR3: ASSTRGAETQY
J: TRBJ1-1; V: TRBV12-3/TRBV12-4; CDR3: ASSLSPGDPEAF
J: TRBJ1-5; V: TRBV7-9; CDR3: ASSFGGSYNQPQH
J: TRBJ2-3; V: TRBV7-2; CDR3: ASSVRLAAKNDTQY
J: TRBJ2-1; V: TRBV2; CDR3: ASSIPGQGNNF
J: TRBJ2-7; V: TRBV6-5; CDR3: ASSYSRYPAYEQY
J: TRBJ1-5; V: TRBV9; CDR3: ASSVGGAGQPQH
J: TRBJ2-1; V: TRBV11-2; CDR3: ASSSFSGKDEQF
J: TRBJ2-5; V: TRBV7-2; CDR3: ASSRTSGTQETQY
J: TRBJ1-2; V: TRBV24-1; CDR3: ATSGTENYGYT
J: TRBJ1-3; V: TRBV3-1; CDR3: ASSQVPGNTIY
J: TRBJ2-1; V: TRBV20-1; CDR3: SPVDRRLSYNEQF